This section outlines one TCR beta chain sequence together with its context. Its target antigen remains unknown. Base qualities are not at hand, and no much larger clone is one base apart. Taken from cysteine to phenylalanine, the CDR3 has 19 residues. Only the CDR3 DNA stays, 57 bases, in frame from base 1. V was cut back by 2 bases and J by 3 bases, leaving a gap of 23 bases between them. Sequences LGHDT (CDR1) and YNNKEL (CDR2) are obtained from the germline V gene (reference sequence). The data belong to a study of control samples from healthy donors and cancer patients (dated by TCRdb to 2020 to 2022). Library preparation was by the immunoSEQ multiplex PCR assay. TCRdb took this table from immuneACCESS and kept in-frame rearrangements with V and J called. Such tables lack part of the clones; where checked against another copy, unresolved V genes explain under half of the gap, and the rest is unexplained. The sample profile shows over 90,000 clones; about 89% of them were found once. The ten biggest clones cover about 18% of the sample.

This chain is built from TRBV3-1 (or the pseudogene TRBV3-2) and TRBJ1-3; TRBD1 is a possible D gene, resting on 6 matching bases. The clonotype comes from a man aged 55 to 70 with lung cancer. Sequenced material: PBMCs. The CDR3 in this case is CASSQIPPGQGLSGNTIYF. The sequenced DNA is TGTGCCAGCAGCCAAATCCCTCCCGGGCAGGGGCTTAGTGGAAACACCATATATTTT.